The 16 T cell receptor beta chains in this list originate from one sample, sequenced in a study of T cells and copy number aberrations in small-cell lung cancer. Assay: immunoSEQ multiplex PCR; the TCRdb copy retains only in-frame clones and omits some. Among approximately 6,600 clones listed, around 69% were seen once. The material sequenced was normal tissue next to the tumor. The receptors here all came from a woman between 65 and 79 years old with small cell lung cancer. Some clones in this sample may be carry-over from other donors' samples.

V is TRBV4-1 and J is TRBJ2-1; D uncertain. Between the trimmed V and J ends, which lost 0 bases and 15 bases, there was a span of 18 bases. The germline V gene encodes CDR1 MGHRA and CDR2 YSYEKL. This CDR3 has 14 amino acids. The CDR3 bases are TGCGCCAGCAGCCAAGATCGACGCGCGGCTAGACTGTTCTTC. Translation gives CASSQDRRAARLFF.

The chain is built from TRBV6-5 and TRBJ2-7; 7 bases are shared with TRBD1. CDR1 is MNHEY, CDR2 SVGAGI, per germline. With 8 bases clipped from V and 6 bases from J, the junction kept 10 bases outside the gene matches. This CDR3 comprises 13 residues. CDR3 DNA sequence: TGTGCCAGCGGTTGGGCAGGGGGAAGCGAGCAGTACTTC. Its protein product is CASGWAGGSEQYF.

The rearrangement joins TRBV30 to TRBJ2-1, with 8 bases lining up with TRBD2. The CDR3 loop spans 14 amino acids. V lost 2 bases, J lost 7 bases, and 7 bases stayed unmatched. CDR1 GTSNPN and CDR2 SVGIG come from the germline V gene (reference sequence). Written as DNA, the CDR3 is TGTGCCTGGAGTTTCAGCGGGAGTCGTAATGAGCAGTTCTTC. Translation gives CAWSFSGSRNEQFF.

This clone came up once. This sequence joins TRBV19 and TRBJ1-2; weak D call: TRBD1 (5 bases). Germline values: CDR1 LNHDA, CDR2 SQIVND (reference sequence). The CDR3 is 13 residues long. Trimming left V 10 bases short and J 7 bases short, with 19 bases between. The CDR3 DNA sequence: TGTGCCACCCTCGGCAGGGAAGGCGGTGGCTACACCTTC. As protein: CATLGREGGGYTF.

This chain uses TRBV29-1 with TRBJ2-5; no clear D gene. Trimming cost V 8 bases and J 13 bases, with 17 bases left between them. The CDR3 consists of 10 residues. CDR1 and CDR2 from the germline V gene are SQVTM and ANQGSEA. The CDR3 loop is CSPRPRVSYF. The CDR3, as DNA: TGCAGCCCCCGCCCAAGGGTCTCGTACTTC. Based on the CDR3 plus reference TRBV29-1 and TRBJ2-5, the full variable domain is SAVISQKPSRDICQRGTSLTIQCQVDSQVTMMFWYRQQPGQSLTLIATANQGSEATYESGFVIDKFPISRPNLTFSTLTVSNMSPEDSSIYLCSPRPRVSYFGPGTRLLVL.

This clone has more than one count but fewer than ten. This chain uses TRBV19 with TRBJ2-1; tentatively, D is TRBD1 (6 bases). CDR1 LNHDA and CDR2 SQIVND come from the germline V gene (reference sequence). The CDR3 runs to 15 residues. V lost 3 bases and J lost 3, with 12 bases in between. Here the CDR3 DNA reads TGTGCCAGTAGTATTCGGGCAGGGGACTACAATGAGCAGTTCTTC. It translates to CASSIRAGDYNEQFF.

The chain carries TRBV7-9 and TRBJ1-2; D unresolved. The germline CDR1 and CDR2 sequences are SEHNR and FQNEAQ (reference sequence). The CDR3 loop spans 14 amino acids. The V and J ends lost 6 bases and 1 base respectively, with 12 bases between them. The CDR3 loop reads CASSSSTGNYGYTF. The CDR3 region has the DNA TGTGCCAGCAGTTCTTCAACGGGTAACTATGGCTACACCTTC.

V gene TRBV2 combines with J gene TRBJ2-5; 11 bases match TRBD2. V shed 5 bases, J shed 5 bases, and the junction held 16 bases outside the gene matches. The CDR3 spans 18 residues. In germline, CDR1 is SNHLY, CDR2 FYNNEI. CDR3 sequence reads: CASSMGASLAGGRETQYF. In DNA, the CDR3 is TGTGCCAGCAGTATGGGAGCCTCCCTAGCGGGAGGTAGGGAGACCCAGTACTTC.

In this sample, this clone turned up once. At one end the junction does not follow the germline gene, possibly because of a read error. CDR3 DNA sequence: TGTGCTAGCAGCTTATATTCAGCGGGGGGCGAAGAGACCCAGTACTTC. It encodes CASSLYSAGGEETQYF. The chain recombines TRBV7-7 with TRBJ2-5, with 9 bases lining up with TRBD2. Germline lookup yields CDR1 SSHAT and CDR2 FNYEAQ (reference sequence). CDR3 size: 16 residues.

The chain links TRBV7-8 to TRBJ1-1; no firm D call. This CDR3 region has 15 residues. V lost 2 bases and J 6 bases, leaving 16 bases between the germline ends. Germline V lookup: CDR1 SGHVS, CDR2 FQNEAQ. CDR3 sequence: CASSLLVGQTAEAFF. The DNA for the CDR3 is TGTGCCAGCAGCTTATTAGTTGGTCAGACCGCTGAAGCTTTCTTT.

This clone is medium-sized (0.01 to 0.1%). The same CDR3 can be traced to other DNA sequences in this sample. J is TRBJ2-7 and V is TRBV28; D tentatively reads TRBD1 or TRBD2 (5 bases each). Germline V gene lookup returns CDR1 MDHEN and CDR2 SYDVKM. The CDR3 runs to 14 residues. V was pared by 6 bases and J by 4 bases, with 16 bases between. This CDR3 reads CASSLGRFIYEQYF. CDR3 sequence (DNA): TGTGCCAGCAGCCTGGGACGCTTTATTTACGAGCAGTACTTC.

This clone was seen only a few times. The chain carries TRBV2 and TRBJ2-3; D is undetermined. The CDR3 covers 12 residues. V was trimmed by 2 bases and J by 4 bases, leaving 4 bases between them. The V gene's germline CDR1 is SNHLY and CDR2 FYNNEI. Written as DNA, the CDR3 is TGTGCCAGCAGTGAACGGGCAGATACGCAGTATTTT. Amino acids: CASSERADTQYF.

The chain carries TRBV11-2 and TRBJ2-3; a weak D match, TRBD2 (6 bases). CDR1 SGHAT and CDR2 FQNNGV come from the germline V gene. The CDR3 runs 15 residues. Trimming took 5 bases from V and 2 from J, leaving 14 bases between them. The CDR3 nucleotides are TGTGCCAGCAGCCCGGGACTTCCCAACACAGATACGCAGTATTTT. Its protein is CASSPGLPNTDTQYF.

CDR3 in DNA: TGTGCCAGCAGCAACCGGGACGACGAGACAGATACGCAGTATTTT. Protein product: CASSNRDDETDTQYF. The chain combines TRBV9 with TRBJ2-3; possibly TRBD1 or TRBD2 for D (5 bases each). This CDR3 comprises 15 residues. CDR1 is SGDLS and CDR2 is YYNGEE in the germline V gene. Trimming removed 4 bases at V and 3 bases at J, with 15 bases between. The full variable domain, in which reference TRBV9 and TRBJ2-3 provide the parts outside the CDR3, is DSGVTQTPKHLITATGQRVTLRCSPRSGDLSVYWYQQSLDQGLQFLIQYYNGEERAKGNILERFSAQQFPDLHSELNLSSLELGDSALYFCASSNRDDETDTQYFGPGTRLTVL.

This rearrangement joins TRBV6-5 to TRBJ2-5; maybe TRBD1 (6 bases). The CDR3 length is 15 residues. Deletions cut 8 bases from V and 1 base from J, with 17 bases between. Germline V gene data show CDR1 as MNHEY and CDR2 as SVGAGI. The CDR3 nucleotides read TGTGCCAGCTGGGACAAGCCATCGGGCCAAGAGACCCAGTACTTC. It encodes CASWDKPSGQETQYF.

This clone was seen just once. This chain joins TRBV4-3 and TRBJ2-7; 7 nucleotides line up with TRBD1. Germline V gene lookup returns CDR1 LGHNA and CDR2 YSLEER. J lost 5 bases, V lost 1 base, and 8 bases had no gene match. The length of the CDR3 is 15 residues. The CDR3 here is CASSQGTGTEDEQYF. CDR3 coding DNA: TGCGCCAGCAGCCAAGGAACCGGGACAGAGGACGAGCAGTACTTC.